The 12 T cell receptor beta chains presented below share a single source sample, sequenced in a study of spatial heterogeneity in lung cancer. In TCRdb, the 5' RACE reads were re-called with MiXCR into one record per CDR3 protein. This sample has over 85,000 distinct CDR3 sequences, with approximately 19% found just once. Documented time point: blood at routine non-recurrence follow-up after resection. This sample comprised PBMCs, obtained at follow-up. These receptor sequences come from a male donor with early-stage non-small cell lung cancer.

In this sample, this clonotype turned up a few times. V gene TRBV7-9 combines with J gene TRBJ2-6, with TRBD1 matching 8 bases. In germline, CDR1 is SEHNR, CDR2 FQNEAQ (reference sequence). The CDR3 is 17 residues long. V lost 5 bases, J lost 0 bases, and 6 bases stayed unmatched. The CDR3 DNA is TGTGCCAGCAGCCCCGGGACAGGAAGCTCTGGGGCCAACGTCCTGACTTTC. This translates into CASSPGTGSSGANVLTF.

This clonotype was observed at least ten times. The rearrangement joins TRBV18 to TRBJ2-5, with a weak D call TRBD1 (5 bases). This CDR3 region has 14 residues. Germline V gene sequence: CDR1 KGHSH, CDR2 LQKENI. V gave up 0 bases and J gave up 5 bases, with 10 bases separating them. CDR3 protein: CASSPPMTAETQYF. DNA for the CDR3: TGTGCCAGCTCACCACCGATGACAGCGGAGACCCAGTACTTC.

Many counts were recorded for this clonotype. This chain's CDR3 is CASSSNMRTRAFF. The CDR3, as DNA: TGTGCCAGTAGTTCGAATATGAGGACAAGAGCTTTCTTT. The rearrangement links TRBV19 to TRBJ1-1; D is possibly TRBD1 (5 bases). Germline CDR1 and CDR2: LNHDA and SQIVND (reference sequence). The CDR3 is made up of 13 amino acids. Trimming shortened V by 5 bases and J by 10 bases, and 17 bases separated the two germline ends. Filled out from reference TRBV19 and TRBJ1-1, the complete variable domain reads DGGITQSPKYLFRKEGQNVTLSCEQNLNHDAMYWYRQDPGQGLRLIYYSQIVNDFQKGDIAEGYSVSREKKESFPLTVTSAQKNPTAFYLCASSSNMRTRAFFGQGTRLTVV.

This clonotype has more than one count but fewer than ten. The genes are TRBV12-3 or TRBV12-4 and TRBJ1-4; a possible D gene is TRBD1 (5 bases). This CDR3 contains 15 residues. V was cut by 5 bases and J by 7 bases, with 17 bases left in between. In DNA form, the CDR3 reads TGTGCCAGCAGTCTACCCTCTCAGGGTGGTGAAAAACTGTTTTTT. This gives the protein CASSLPSQGGEKLFF.

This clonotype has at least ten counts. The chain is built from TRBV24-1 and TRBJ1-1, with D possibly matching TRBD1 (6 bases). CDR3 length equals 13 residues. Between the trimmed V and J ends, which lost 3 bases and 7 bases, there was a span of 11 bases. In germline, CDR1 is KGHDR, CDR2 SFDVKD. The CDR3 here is CATSDPGHREAFF. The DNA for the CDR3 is TGTGCCACCAGTGATCCGGGACACCGTGAAGCTTTCTTT.

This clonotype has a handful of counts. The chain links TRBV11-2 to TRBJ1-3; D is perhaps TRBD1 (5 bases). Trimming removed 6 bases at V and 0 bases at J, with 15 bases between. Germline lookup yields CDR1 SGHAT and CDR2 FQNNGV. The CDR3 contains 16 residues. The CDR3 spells CASSQQDTSSGNTIYF. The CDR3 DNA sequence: TGTGCCAGCAGTCAGCAGGACACCAGCTCTGGAAACACCATATATTTT.

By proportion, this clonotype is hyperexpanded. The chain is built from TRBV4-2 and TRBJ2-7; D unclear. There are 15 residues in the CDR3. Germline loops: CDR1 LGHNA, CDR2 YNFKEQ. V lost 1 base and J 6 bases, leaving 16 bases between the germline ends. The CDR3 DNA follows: TGTGCCAGCAGCCAAGTAGAGGAATTGGTCCCCGAGCAGTACTTC. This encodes CASSQVEELVPEQYF.

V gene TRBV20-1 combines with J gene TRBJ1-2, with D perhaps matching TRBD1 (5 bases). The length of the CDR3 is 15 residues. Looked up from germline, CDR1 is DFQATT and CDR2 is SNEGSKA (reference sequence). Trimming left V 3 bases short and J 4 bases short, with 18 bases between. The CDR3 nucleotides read TGCAGTGCTAGGGTTAGCGGGGCGAATTTCTATGGCTACACCTTC. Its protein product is CSARVSGANFYGYTF.

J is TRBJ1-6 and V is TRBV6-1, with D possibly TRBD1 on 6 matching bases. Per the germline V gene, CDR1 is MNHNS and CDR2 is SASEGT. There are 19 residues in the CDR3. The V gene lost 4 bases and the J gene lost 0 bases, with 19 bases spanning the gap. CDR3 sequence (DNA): TGTGCCAGCAGTGGGGTGACGGGGGGGCACACCTCCTATAATTCACCCCTCCACTTT. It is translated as CASSGVTGGHTSYNSPLHF.

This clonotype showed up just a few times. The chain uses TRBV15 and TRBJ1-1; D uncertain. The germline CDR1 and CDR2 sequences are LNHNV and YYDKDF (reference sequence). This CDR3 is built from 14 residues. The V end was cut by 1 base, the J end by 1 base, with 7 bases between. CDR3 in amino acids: CATSRGPKNTEAFF. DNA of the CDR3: TGTGCCACCAGCAGAGGACCCAAGAACACTGAAGCTTTCTTT.

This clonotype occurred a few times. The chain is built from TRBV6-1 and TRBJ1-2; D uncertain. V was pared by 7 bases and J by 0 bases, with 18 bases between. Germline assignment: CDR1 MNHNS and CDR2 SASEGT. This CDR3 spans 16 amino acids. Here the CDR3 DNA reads TGTGCCAGCACATATACAGACCAAAATCCTAACTATGGCTACACCTTC. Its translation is CASTYTDQNPNYGYTF.

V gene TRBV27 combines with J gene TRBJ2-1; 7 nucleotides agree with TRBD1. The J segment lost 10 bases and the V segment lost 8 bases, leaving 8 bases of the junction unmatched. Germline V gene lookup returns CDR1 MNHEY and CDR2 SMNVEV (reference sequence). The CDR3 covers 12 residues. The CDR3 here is CASHSGGSEQFF. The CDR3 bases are TGTGCCAGCCATTCAGGGGGAAGCGAGCAGTTCTTC.